This passage covers 12 T cell receptor beta chains from one sample sequenced in a study of shared clonotypes between healthy human individuals. TCRdb's table, derived via immunoSEQ multiplex PCR, lists solely in-frame clones and lacks some. The sample has hundreds of thousands of clones; roughly four fifths are singletons. Sequencing input: PBMCs. These receptors originate from a middle-aged woman in good health. Some clones in this sample may be carry-over from other donors' samples.

Points on this clone: Sequence at one end of the junction differs from germline and may be a read error. CDR3 in amino acids: CASSSPLAVEIQYF. CDR3 sequence (DNA): TGTGCCAGCAGCTCCCCCCTCGCGGTAGAGATCCAGTACTTC. The chain carries TRBV7-9 and TRBJ2-5, with unresolved D. The germline CDR1 and CDR2 sequences are SEHNR and FQNEAQ (reference sequence). The CDR3 loop spans 14 amino acids.

This clone was seen a single time. This sequence joins TRBV28 and TRBJ2-4; TRBD2 matches 10 bases. Per germline, CDR1 MDHEN and CDR2 SYDVKM. V lost 5 bases, J lost 6 bases, and 4 bases stayed unmatched. The CDR3 is 14 amino acids. CDR3 protein: CASSPGTSVNIQYF. The CDR3 bases are TGTGCCAGCAGTCCCGGGACTAGCGTAAACATTCAGTACTTC.

This clone was seen a single time. The chain recombines TRBV2 with TRBJ2-1; 7 nucleotides match TRBD1. From germline, CDR1 is SNHLY and CDR2 FYNNEI. V lost 5 bases, J lost 5 bases, and 12 bases stayed unmatched. This CDR3 comprises 16 residues. The CDR3 DNA is TGTGCCAGCAGTAAAGAAGCCCCTGGACAGGACAATGAGCAGTTCTTC. Translated, it gives CASSKEAPGQDNEQFF.

This clone was recorded only once. V gene TRBV9 combines with J gene TRBJ2-7; 10 bases match TRBD1. The CDR3 length is 15 residues. Looked up from germline, CDR1 is SGDLS and CDR2 is YYNGEE. Trimming took 4 bases from V and 3 from J; bases not matched to a gene: 7. In DNA, the CDR3 is TGTGCCAGCAGCCCCGGACAGGGGGTTTTCTACGAGCAGTACTTC. Translation: CASSPGQGVFYEQYF.

The chain joins TRBV5-6 to TRBJ2-2; D is uncertain. The V end was cut by 3 bases, the J end by 3 bases, with 6 bases between. The CDR3 length is 13 residues. Germline values: CDR1 SGHDT, CDR2 YYEEEE. The CDR3 DNA reads TGTGCCAGCAGCTACGACTACACCGGGGAGCTGTTTTTT. This translates into CASSYDYTGELFF.

The chain combines TRBV28 with TRBJ1-5; no clear D. Germline V lookup: CDR1 MDHEN, CDR2 SYDVKM. Trimming removed 4 bases at V and 4 bases at J, with 11 bases between. The CDR3 length is 14 residues. CDR3 sequence: CASSYGQPNQPQHF. In DNA, the CDR3 is TGTGCCAGCAGTTATGGGCAGCCAAATCAGCCCCAGCATTTT.

The chain links TRBV5-1 to TRBJ1-2; no firm D call. Germline V lookup: CDR1 SGHRS, CDR2 YFSETQ. CDR3 length equals 13 residues. Trimming took off 0 bases at V and 0 bases at J, with 3 bases between the two ends. CDR3 region: CASSLEPNYGYTF. CDR3 sequence (DNA): TGCGCCAGCAGCTTGGAACCTAACTATGGCTACACCTTC. Together with reference TRBV5-1 and TRBJ1-2, the CDR3 gives the full variable domain: KAGVTQTPRYLIKTRGQQVTLSCSPISGHRSVSWYQQTPGQGLQFLFEYFSETQRNKGNFPGRFSGRQFSNSRSEMNVSTLELGDSALYLCASSLEPNYGYTFGSGTRLTVV.

J is TRBJ2-7 and V is TRBV18, with 7 bases fitting TRBD2. From germline, CDR1 is KGHSH and CDR2 LQKENI. There are 13 residues in the CDR3. Trimming took 3 bases from V and 6 from J; bases not matched to a gene: 5. DNA of the CDR3: TGTGCCAGCTCACCGGGGGGGTTGAGCGAGCAGTACTTC. This gives the protein CASSPGGLSEQYF.

This sequence joins TRBV28 and TRBJ2-1; TRBD1 aligns across 10 bases. CDR3 length: 15 amino acids. After removal of 0 bases from V and 8 bases from J, the junction contained 4 bases not matched to a gene. Looked up from germline, CDR1 is MDHEN and CDR2 is SYDVKM. The CDR3 here is CASSLWGQGRDEQFF. CDR3 bases: TGTGCCAGCAGTTTATGGGGACAGGGGAGGGATGAGCAGTTCTTC.

Points on this clone: Other nucleotide sequences in the sample specify the same CDR3. The chain couples TRBV6-1 to TRBJ2-7, with 12 bases fitting TRBD2. Germline loops: CDR1 MNHNS, CDR2 SASEGT. The CDR3 sequence is 15 residues long. Trimming at V came to 2 bases and at J to 3 bases, leaving 2 bases not matched to a gene. CDR3 loop: CASSESTSGSYEQYF. CDR3 sequence (DNA): TGTGCCAGCAGTGAATCGACTAGCGGGAGCTACGAGCAGTACTTC.

The rearrangement uses TRBV9 and TRBJ2-3; D is unresolved. V was trimmed by 1 base and J by 0 bases, leaving 3 bases between them. The CDR3 consists of 13 residues. Germline loops: CDR1 SGDLS, CDR2 YYNGEE. This CDR3 reads CASSVISTDTQYF. CDR3 nucleotides: TGTGCCAGCAGCGTAATCAGCACAGATACGCAGTATTTT.

The V and J genes are TRBV4-3 and TRBJ2-2, with 7 bases fitting TRBD2. V lost 0 bases, J lost 5 bases, and 6 bases stayed unmatched. From germline, CDR1 is LGHNA and CDR2 YSLEER. The CDR3 covers 16 residues. This CDR3 is CASSQDGAGDTGELFF. The CDR3 DNA sequence: TGCGCCAGCAGCCAAGATGGGGCGGGGGATACCGGGGAGCTGTTTTTT.